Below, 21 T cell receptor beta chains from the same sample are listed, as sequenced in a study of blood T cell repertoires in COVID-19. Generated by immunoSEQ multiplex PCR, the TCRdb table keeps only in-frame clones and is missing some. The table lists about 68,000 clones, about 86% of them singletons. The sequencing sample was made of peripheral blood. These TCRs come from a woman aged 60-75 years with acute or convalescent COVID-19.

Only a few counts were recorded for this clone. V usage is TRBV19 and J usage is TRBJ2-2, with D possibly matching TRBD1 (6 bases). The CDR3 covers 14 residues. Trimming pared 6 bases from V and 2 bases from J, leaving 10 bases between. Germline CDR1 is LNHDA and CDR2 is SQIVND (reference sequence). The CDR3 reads CASRDRTNTGELFF. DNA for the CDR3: TGTGCCAGTAGGGACAGAACAAACACCGGGGAGCTGTTTTTT.

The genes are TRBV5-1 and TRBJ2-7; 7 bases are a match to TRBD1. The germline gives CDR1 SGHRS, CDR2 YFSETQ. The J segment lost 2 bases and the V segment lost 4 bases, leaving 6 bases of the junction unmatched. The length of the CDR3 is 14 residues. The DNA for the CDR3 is TGCGCCAGCAGCGAGGGGGCTCGTGCCTACGAGCAGTACTTC. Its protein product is CASSEGARAYEQYF.

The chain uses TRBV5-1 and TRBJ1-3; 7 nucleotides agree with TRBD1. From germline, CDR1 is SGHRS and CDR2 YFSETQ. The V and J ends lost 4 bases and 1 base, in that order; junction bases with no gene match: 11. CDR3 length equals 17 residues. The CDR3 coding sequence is TGCGCCAGCAGCCCTTCAGGGGGAAGTTCGTCTGGAAACACCATATATTTT. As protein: CASSPSGGSSSGNTIYF. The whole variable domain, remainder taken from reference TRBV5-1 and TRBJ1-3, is KAGVTQTPRYLIKTRGQQVTLSCSPISGHRSVSWYQQTPGQGLQFLFEYFSETQRNKGNFPGRFSGRQFSNSRSEMNVSTLELGDSALYLCASSPSGGSSSGNTIYFGEGSWLTVV.

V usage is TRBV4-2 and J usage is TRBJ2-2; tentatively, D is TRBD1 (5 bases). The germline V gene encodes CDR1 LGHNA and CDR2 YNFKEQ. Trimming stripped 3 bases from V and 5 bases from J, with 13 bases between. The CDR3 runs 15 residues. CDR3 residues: CASSHGHSGTGELFF. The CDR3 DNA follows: TGTGCCAGCAGCCATGGACACTCCGGTACCGGGGAGCTGTTTTTT.

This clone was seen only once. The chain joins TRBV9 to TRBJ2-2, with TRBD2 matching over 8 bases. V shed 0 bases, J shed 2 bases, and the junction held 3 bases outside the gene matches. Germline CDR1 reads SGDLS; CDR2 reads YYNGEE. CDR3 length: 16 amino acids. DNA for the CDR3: TGTGCCAGCAGCGTAGTGCGGGAGGTTAACACCGGGGAGCTGTTTTTT. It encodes CASSVVREVNTGELFF.

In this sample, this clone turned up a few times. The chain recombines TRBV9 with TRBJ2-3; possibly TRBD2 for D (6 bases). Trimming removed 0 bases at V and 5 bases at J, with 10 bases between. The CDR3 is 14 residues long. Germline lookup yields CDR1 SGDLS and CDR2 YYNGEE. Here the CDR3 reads CASSVAGVIDTQYF. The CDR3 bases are TGTGCCAGCAGCGTAGCGGGAGTGATAGATACGCAGTATTTT.

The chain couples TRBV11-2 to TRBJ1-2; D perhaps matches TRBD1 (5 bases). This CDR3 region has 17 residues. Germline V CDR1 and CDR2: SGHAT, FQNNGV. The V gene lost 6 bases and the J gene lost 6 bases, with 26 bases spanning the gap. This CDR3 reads CASSRRQGSPNIDGYTF. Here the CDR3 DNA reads TGTGCCAGCAGTCGAAGGCAGGGATCCCCTAATATCGATGGCTACACCTTC.

CDR3 loop: CASSLTPGVSPLHF. Here the CDR3 DNA reads TGTGCCAGCAGCTTAACGCCAGGGGTTTCACCCCTCCACTTT. The V call is TRBV7-3, the J call TRBJ1-6, with D possibly matching TRBD1 (6 bases). Trimming shortened V by 0 bases and J by 9 bases, and 9 bases separated the two germline ends. Germline V gene data show CDR1 as SGHTA and CDR2 as FQGTGA. The CDR3 contains 14 residues.

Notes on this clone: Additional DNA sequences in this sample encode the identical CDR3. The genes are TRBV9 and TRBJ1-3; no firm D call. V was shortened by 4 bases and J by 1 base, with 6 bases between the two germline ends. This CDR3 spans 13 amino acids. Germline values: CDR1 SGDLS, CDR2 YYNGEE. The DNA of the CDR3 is TGTGCCAGCAGCCCGGGGTCTGGAAACACCATATATTTT. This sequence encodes CASSPGSGNTIYF.

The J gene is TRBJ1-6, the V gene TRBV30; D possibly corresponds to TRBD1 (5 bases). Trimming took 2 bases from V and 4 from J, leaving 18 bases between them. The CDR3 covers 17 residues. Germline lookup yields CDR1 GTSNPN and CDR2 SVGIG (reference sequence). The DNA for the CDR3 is TGTGCCTGGAGTCGGGGCAAGGGGACTTCTTATAATTCACCCCTCCACTTT. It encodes CAWSRGKGTSYNSPLHF.

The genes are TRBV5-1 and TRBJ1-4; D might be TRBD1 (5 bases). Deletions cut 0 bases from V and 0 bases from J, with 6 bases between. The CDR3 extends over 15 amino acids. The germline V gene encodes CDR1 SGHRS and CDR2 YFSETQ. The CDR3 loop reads CASSLGGSTNEKLFF. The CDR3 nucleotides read TGCGCCAGCAGCTTGGGGGGCTCAACTAATGAAAAACTGTTTTTT.

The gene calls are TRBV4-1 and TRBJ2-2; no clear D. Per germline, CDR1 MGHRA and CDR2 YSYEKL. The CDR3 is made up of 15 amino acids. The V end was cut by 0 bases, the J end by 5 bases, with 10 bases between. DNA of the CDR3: TGCGCCAGCAGCCAAGATAGTCTAAAAACCGGGGAGCTGTTTTTT. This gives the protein CASSQDSLKTGELFF.

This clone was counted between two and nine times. CDR3 in DNA: TGCGCCAGCAGCTGGGACAGCAACACCGGGGAGCTGTTTTTT. Translation gives CASSWDSNTGELFF. The chain recombines TRBV5-1 with TRBJ2-2; TRBD1 matches at 7 bases. The CDR3 extends over 14 amino acids. The V gene's germline CDR1 is SGHRS and CDR2 YFSETQ. With 3 bases clipped from V and 2 bases from J, the junction kept 1 base outside the gene matches.

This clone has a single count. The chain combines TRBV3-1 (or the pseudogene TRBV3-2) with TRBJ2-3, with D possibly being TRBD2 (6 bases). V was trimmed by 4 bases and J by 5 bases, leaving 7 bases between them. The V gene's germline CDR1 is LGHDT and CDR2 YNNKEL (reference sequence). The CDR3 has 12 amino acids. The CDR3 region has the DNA TGTGCCAGCAGCCCGACTAGAGATACGCAGTATTTT. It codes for CASSPTRDTQYF.

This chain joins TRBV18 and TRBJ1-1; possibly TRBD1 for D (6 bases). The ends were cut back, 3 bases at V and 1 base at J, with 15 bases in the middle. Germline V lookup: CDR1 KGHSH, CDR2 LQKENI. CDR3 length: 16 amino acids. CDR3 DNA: TGTGCCAGCTCACCTAGCCGGACAGTGACGAACACTGAAGCTTTCTTT. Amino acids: CASSPSRTVTNTEAFF.

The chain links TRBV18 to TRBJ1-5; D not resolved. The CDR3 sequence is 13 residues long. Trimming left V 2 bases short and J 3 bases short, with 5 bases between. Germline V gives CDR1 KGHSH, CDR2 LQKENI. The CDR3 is CASSPELNQPQHF. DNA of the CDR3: TGTGCCAGCTCACCAGAGCTCAATCAGCCCCAGCATTTT.

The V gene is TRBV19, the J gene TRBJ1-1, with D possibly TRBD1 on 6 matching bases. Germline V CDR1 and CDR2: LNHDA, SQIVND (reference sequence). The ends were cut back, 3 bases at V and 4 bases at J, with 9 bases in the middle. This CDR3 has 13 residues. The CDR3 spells CASSMGGGTEAFF. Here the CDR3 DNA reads TGTGCCAGTAGTATGGGAGGGGGCACTGAAGCTTTCTTT.

CDR3 nucleotides: TGTGCCAGCAGCTTACGGTCCCAGGGGTACAATGAGCAGTTCTTC. Amino acid sequence: CASSLRSQGYNEQFF. This sequence joins TRBV7-3 and TRBJ2-1; D perhaps matches TRBD1 (6 bases). The CDR3 consists of 15 residues. Trimming pared 2 bases from V and 4 bases from J, leaving 12 bases between. Germline V gene data show CDR1 as SGHTA and CDR2 as FQGTGA.

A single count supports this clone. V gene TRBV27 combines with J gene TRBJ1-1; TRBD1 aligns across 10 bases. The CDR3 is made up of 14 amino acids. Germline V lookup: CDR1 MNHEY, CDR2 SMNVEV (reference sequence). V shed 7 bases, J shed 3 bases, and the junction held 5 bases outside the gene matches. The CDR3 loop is CASTGTGDDTEAFF. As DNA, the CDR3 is TGTGCCAGCACCGGGACAGGGGATGACACTGAAGCTTTCTTT.

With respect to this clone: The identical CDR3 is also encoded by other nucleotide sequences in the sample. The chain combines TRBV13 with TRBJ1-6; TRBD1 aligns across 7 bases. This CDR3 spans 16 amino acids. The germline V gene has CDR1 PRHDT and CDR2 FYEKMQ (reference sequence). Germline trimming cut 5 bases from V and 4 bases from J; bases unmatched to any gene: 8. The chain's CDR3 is CASSLRTGRYNSPLHF. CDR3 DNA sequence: TGTGCCAGCAGCCTGCGGACAGGACGTTATAATTCACCCCTCCACTTT.

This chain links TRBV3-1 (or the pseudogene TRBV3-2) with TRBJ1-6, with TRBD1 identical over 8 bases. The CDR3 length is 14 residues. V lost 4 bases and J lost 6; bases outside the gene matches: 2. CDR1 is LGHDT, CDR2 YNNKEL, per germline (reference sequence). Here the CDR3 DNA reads TGTGCCAGCAGCCCGGACAGGGTTAATTCACCCCTCCACTTT. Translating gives CASSPDRVNSPLHF.